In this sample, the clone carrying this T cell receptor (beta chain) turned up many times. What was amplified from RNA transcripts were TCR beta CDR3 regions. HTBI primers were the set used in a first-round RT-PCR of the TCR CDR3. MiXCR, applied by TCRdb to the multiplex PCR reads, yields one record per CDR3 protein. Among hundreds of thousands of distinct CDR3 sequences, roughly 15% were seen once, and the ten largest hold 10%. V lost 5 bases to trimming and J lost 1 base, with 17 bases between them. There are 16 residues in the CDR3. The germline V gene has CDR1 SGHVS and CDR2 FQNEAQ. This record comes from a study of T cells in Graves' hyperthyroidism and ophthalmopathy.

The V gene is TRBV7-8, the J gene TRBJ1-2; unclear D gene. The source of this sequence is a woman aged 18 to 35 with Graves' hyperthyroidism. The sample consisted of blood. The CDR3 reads CASSLLRPPLNYGYTF. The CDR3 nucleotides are TGTGCCAGCAGCCTCCTGAGGCCCCCCCTTAACTATGGCTACACCTTC.